This passage covers 26 T cell receptor beta chains from one sample sequenced in a study of CD8+CD57+ T cells in acquired aplastic anemia. Template material for TCR beta VDJ and CDR3 profiling consisted of genomic DNA. TCRdb reanalysed the reads using MiXCR and keeps one entry per CDR3 protein. The sample lists some 120,000 distinct CDR3 sequences, almost 40% occurring once. By flow cytometry, patients selected for sequencing had shown an expansion of CD8+CD57+ cells. Sequencing was performed on sorted CD4+, CD8+, or CD8+CD57+ T cells (not recorded which) from PBMCs. The receptors shown here come from a human donor with aplastic anemia.

The chain joins TRBV7-2 to TRBJ1-1, with D uncertain. CDR3 length: 12 amino acids. V was pared by 0 bases and J by 7 bases, with 6 bases between. Germline assignment: CDR1 SGHTA and CDR2 FQGNSA. Here the CDR3 reads CASSLAGSEAFF. The DNA for the CDR3 is TGTGCCAGCAGCTTAGCGGGGAGTGAAGCTTTCTTT. Combining the CDR3 with reference TRBV7-2 and TRBJ1-1 gives the whole variable domain GAGVSQSPSNKVTEKGKDVELRCDPISGHTALYWYRQSLGQGLEFLIYFQGNSAPDKSGLPSDRFSAERTGGSVSTLTIQRTQQEDSAVYLCASSLAGSEAFFGQGTRLTVV.

Many counts were recorded for this clonotype. The rearrangement joins TRBV20-1 to TRBJ1-2; tentatively, D is TRBD1 (6 bases). CDR1 and CDR2 from the germline V gene are DFQATT and SNEGSKA (reference sequence). Trimming pared 5 bases from V and 3 bases from J, leaving 10 bases between. The CDR3 runs 12 residues. The chain's CDR3 is CSAGGQYYGYTF. CDR3 nucleotides: TGCAGTGCTGGTGGACAGTACTATGGCTACACCTTC.

There are a few counts of this clonotype. The rearrangement joins TRBV28 to TRBJ1-1; 7 nucleotides match TRBD1. CDR3 length: 15 amino acids. Germline trimming cut 4 bases from V and 0 bases from J; bases unmatched to any gene: 5. CDR1 is MDHEN, CDR2 SYDVKM, per germline. The CDR3, as DNA: TGTGCCAGCAGTTCGACAGGGAATATGAACACTGAAGCTTTCTTT. Amino acid sequence: CASSSTGNMNTEAFF.

This chain connects TRBV15 to TRBJ1-3; D is uncertain. V was pared by 5 bases and J by 2 bases, with 7 bases between. The CDR3 is 13 amino acids. The V gene's germline CDR1 is LNHNV and CDR2 YYDKDF (reference sequence). CDR3 protein: CATSLSTGNTIYF. The CDR3 nucleotides are TGTGCCACCAGCCTCTCGACTGGAAACACCATATATTTT.

Many counts were recorded for this clonotype. J is TRBJ1-6 and V is TRBV5-6; 8 nucleotides align to TRBD1. Germline V gives CDR1 SGHDT, CDR2 YYEEEE. The CDR3 sequence is 14 residues long. V shed 4 bases, J shed 7 bases, and the junction held 4 bases outside the gene matches. Written as DNA, the CDR3 is TGTGCCAGCAGCCGACAGGGGCTAAATTCACCCCTCCACTTT. Protein: CASSRQGLNSPLHF.

This clonotype was picked up many times. This chain links TRBV20-1 with TRBJ1-4; D remains unclear. The CDR3 has 12 amino acids. V lost 1 base and J lost 8, with 8 bases in between. Germline lookup yields CDR1 DFQATT and CDR2 SNEGSKA (reference sequence). The CDR3: CSARVRGEKLFF. The CDR3 DNA reads TGCAGTGCTAGAGTAAGAGGAGAAAAACTGTTTTTT.

This clonotype appeared many times. The chain employs TRBV19 and TRBJ2-7; the match to TRBD1 covers 10 bases. The germline gives CDR1 LNHDA, CDR2 SQIVND (reference sequence). The CDR3 is 15 residues long. V lost 2 bases, J lost 5 bases, and 6 bases stayed unmatched. DNA of the CDR3: TGTGCCAGTAGTATAACGGGACAGGGGATCCACGAGCAGTACTTC. Its translation is CASSITGQGIHEQYF.

This clonotype was recorded at least ten times. CDR3 amino acids: CASSLFEGQASFNQPQHF. CDR3 bases: TGTGCCAGCAGCTTATTTGAAGGACAGGCCTCATTCAATCAGCCCCAGCATTTT. The chain combines TRBV11-1 with TRBJ1-5; 7 bases line up with TRBD1. CDR3 length: 18 amino acids. The V segment lost 2 bases and the J segment 3 bases; nucleotides outside the gene matches: 13. CDR1 and CDR2 from the germline V gene are SGHAT and FQDESV (reference sequence).

V is TRBV25-1 and J is TRBJ2-1; the match to TRBD2 covers 12 bases. The germline gives CDR1 MGHDK, CDR2 SYGVNS. CDR3 length: 15 amino acids. J gave up 8 bases and V 5 bases, and 7 bases lay outside the gene matches. The CDR3 loop reads CASSLAGGQGDEQFF. Here the CDR3 DNA reads TGTGCCAGCAGTCTAGCGGGGGGGCAGGGAGATGAGCAGTTCTTC. The full variable domain, its missing parts supplied by reference TRBV25-1 and TRBJ2-1, is EADIYQTPRYLVIGTGKKITLECSQTMGHDKMYWYQQDPGMELHLIHYSYGVNSTEKGDLSSESTVSRIRTEHFPLTLESARPSHTSQYLCASSLAGGQGDEQFFGPGTRLTVL.

The chain recombines TRBV10-3 with TRBJ2-5; 12 bases agree with TRBD1. The CDR3 contains 15 residues. Germline CDR1 ENHRY, CDR2 SYGVKD. The J segment lost 5 bases and the V segment lost 10 bases, leaving 11 bases of the junction unmatched. This CDR3 reads CATYPGTGGRETQYF. In DNA, the CDR3 is TGTGCCACTTACCCCGGGACAGGGGGCCGGGAGACCCAGTACTTC.

The chain uses TRBV6-1 and TRBJ2-1; possible D gene TRBD1, 5 bases. V was shortened by 6 bases and J by 6 bases, with 12 bases between the two germline ends. Germline V gene lookup returns CDR1 MNHNS and CDR2 SASEGT. There are 13 residues in the CDR3. The DNA for the CDR3 is TGTGCCAGCAGAGTACGACAGCTCAATGAGCAGTTCTTC. Protein product: CASRVRQLNEQFF.

This clonotype was observed a single time. The chain is built from TRBV19 and TRBJ1-2, with D perhaps TRBD1 (6 bases). The germline V gene encodes CDR1 LNHDA and CDR2 SQIVND (reference sequence). The length of the CDR3 is 14 residues. Trimming shortened V by 5 bases and J by 4 bases, and 14 bases separated the two germline ends. CDR3 DNA: TGTGCCAGTAGTCCGGACAGATCGTTCTATGGCTACACCTTC. Protein sequence: CASSPDRSFYGYTF. Combining the CDR3 with reference TRBV19 and TRBJ1-2 gives the whole variable domain DGGITQSPKYLFRKEGQNVTLSCEQNLNHDAMYWYRQDPGQGLRLIYYSQIVNDFQKGDIAEGYSVSREKKESFPLTVTSAQKNPTAFYLCASSPDRSFYGYTFGSGTRLTVV.

The sample holds many counts of this clonotype. Here the CDR3 DNA reads TGCGCCAGCAGTGCCCGCGGGGTATCAGATACGCAGTATTTT. It is translated as CASSARGVSDTQYF. V usage is TRBV10-1 and J usage is TRBJ2-3, with D perhaps matching TRBD2 (6 bases). CDR1 WNHNN and CDR2 SYGVQD come from the germline V gene (reference sequence). Trimming shortened V by 4 bases and J by 4 bases, and 12 bases separated the two germline ends. CDR3 length: 14 amino acids.

The chain is built from TRBV5-5 and TRBJ1-6; D gene uncertain. V lost 0 bases and J lost 6, with 4 bases in between. CDR1 and CDR2 (germline): SGHKS, YYEKEE (reference sequence). This CDR3 is built from 13 residues. In DNA, the CDR3 is TGTGCCAGCAGCTTGGTAGTTAATTCACCCCTCCACTTT. The encoded protein is CASSLVVNSPLHF.

The chain is built from TRBV7-8 and TRBJ2-1; 8 nucleotides line up with TRBD2. In germline, CDR1 is SGHVS, CDR2 FQNEAQ. This CDR3 has 15 residues. The ends lost 3 bases at V and 8 bases at J; junction bases unmatched: 9. Here the CDR3 reads CASSFHRGGRDEQFF. Here the CDR3 DNA reads TGTGCCAGCAGCTTTCATCGGGGGGGCCGGGATGAGCAGTTCTTC. Full variable domain (rest looked up from reference TRBV7-8 and TRBJ2-1): GAGVSQSPRYKVAKRGQDVALRCDPISGHVSLFWYQQALGQGPEFLTYFQNEAQLDKSGLPSDRFFAERPEGSVSTLKIQRTQQEDSAVYLCASSFHRGGRDEQFFGPGTRLTVL.

The rearrangement uses TRBV30 and TRBJ1-5; D is possibly TRBD1 (5 bases). The CDR3 covers 15 residues. CDR1 is GTSNPN and CDR2 is SVGIG in the germline V gene (reference sequence). The V and J ends lost 2 bases and 0 bases respectively, with 11 bases between them. CDR3 in amino acids: CAWSSYRCSNQPQHF. CDR3 sequence (DNA): TGTGCCTGGAGTTCCTACAGGTGTAGCAATCAGCCCCAGCATTTT.

The rearrangement joins TRBV19 to TRBJ2-5; D remains ambiguous. V lost 2 bases and J 5 bases, leaving 9 bases between the germline ends. The CDR3 runs to 13 residues. CDR1 and CDR2 (germline): LNHDA, SQIVND (reference sequence). CDR3 in amino acids: CASSIRVQETQYF. The CDR3, as DNA: TGTGCCAGTAGTATAAGGGTCCAGGAGACCCAGTACTTC.

The sample holds many counts of this clonotype. This rearrangement joins TRBV5-8 to TRBJ1-2; TRBD1 aligns across 7 bases. V trimming: 4 bases; J trimming: 0 bases; junction bases outside the gene matches: 6. This CDR3 has 15 residues. Germline V lookup: CDR1 SGHTS, CDR2 YDEGEE. The CDR3 coding sequence is TGTGCCAGCAGCAAGCTGACAGGGTCTAACTATGGCTACACCTTC. It is translated as CASSKLTGSNYGYTF. Filled out from reference TRBV5-8 and TRBJ1-2, the complete variable domain reads EAGVTQSPTHLIKTRGQQATLRCSPISGHTSVYWYQQALGLGLQFLLWYDEGEERNRGNFPPRFSGRQFPNYSSELNVNALELEDSALYLCASSKLTGSNYGYTFGSGTRLTVV.

The J gene is TRBJ2-5, the V gene TRBV5-1; 14 bases are shared with TRBD2. V lost 4 bases and J lost 3; bases outside the gene matches: 14. From germline, CDR1 is SGHRS and CDR2 YFSETQ. This CDR3 is built from 19 residues. In DNA, the CDR3 is TGCGCCAGCAGCCAAGGACTAGCGGGAGGCATCACGAGGGAAGAGACCCAGTACTTC. It is translated as CASSQGLAGGITREETQYF.

A few counts support this clonotype. The chain is built from TRBV29-1 and TRBJ1-1, with unresolved D. V shed 8 bases and J shed 1 base, with 14 bases lying between them. CDR1 and CDR2 from the germline V gene are SQVTM and ANQGSEA. The CDR3 covers 13 residues. Here the CDR3 reads CSRGRQTNTEAFF. For the CDR3, the DNA is TGCAGCCGAGGACGGCAGACGAACACTGAAGCTTTCTTT.

This chain uses TRBV29-1 with TRBJ2-7; D not certain. V was cut by 7 bases and J by 1 base, with 14 bases left in between. The germline V gene encodes CDR1 SQVTM and CDR2 ANQGSEA. CDR3 length: 13 residues. CDR3 protein: CSASRRQSYEQYF. CDR3 coding DNA: TGCAGCGCCTCGCGGCGGCAATCCTACGAGCAGTACTTC.

The V call is TRBV10-3, the J call TRBJ2-7; no clear D gene. Trimming left V 6 bases short and J 2 bases short, with 11 bases between. In germline, CDR1 is ENHRY, CDR2 SYGVKD. The CDR3 covers 13 residues. DNA for the CDR3: TGTGCCATCAGAACACCCCCTACCTACGAGCAGTACTTC. Residues: CAIRTPPTYEQYF.

Turning to this clonotype: This may be a read error, as it is one base from a much larger clone. The chain combines TRBV6-2 or TRBV6-3 with TRBJ2-7; no firm D call. The germline V gene has CDR1 MNHEY and CDR2 SVGEGT. The germline V and J ends were trimmed by 3 bases and 2 bases, with 5 bases remaining between them. The CDR3 is made up of 12 amino acids. CDR3 protein: CASSYPTYEQYV. In nucleotides, the CDR3 is TGTGCCAGCAGTTATCCGACCTACGAGCAGTACGTC.

The chain carries TRBV4-2 and TRBJ1-2, with D unresolved. The CDR3 extends over 14 amino acids. Germline-derived CDR1 and CDR2 are LGHNA and YNFKEQ. The germline V and J ends were trimmed by 5 bases and 0 bases, with 10 bases remaining between them. In nucleotides, the CDR3 is TGTGCCAGCAGCTTTGAGCTCGCTAACTATGGCTACACCTTC. Its protein is CASSFELANYGYTF.

The chain has TRBV30 and TRBJ2-3, with 13 bases aligning to TRBD2. The CDR3 has 16 residues. Germline V gene lookup returns CDR1 GTSNPN and CDR2 SVGIG (reference sequence). V was clipped by 3 bases and J by 4 bases; unmatched bases: 7. The CDR3 DNA is TGTGCCTGGAGGCACCGACTAGCGGGGGGTTCAGATACGCAGTATTTT. This sequence encodes CAWRHRLAGGSDTQYF.

This clonotype was seen ten or more times. The genes are TRBV20-1 and TRBJ2-5, with D possibly being TRBD1 or TRBD2 (6 bases each). CDR1 is DFQATT, CDR2 SNEGSKA, per germline (reference sequence). There are 15 residues in the CDR3. Trimming shortened V by 0 bases and J by 2 bases, and 13 bases separated the two germline ends. The CDR3 region has the DNA TGCAGTGCTAGAGATTATGGAGGGGGGCAAGAGACCCAGTACTTC. It codes for CSARDYGGGQETQYF.